The rows below give T cell receptor beta chains drawn from one sample of a study of spatial heterogeneity in lung cancer. Each CDR3 protein gets one entry after TCRdb re-called the 5' RACE reads with MiXCR. Of about 70,000 distinct CDR3 sequences listed, roughly 8.9% are singletons. The source material was PBMCs, sampled at follow-up. The source of these receptors is a female donor with early-stage non-small cell lung cancer. CDR3s include the opening cysteine and the closing phenylalanine or tryptophan. Each record gives: J gene, V gene, D gene, clone size, CDR3 protein, CDR3 DNA. D genes are given only for firm matches. The size of a clone is reported for some rows only, either as once, few or many, or as a class for expanded clones.

>TRBJ1-3|TRBV29-1|TRBD1|many
CSVGTGGNTIYF
TGCAGCGTCGGGACAGGCGGAAACACCATATATTTT
>TRBJ2-4|TRBV28|TRBD1|many
CASSFDRGLDIQYF
TGTGCCAGCAGTTTCGACAGGGGGCTAGACATTCAGTACTTC
>TRBJ2-7|TRBV27|TRBD1|.
CASSLDRDSREQYF
TGTGCCAGCAGTTTGGATCGGGACAGCCGCGAGCAGTACTTC
>TRBJ2-1|TRBV4-1|TRBD2|many
CASSHHGLARDNEQFF
TGCGCCAGCAGCCACCACGGACTAGCCCGGGACAATGAGCAGTTCTTC
>TRBJ2-1|TRBV7-2|.|.
CASSPGGGQPNEQFF
TGTGCCAGCAGCCCAGGAGGAGGCCAGCCCAATGAGCAGTTCTTC
>TRBJ2-7|TRBV6-6|.|many
CASSYSRGPYEQYF
TGTGCCAGCAGTTACTCGAGAGGGCCCTATGAGCAGTACTTC
>TRBJ2-5|TRBV29-1|.|many
CSVKLGETQYF
TGCAGCGTTAAGCTCGGAGAGACCCAGTACTTC
>TRBJ2-5|TRBV24-1|.|many
CATSDLPGSETQYF
TGTGCCACCAGTGATTTGCCGGGGTCCGAGACCCAGTACTTC
>TRBJ2-1|TRBV19|TRBD1|many
CASSMGSTTGTYNEQFF
TGTGCCAGTAGTATGGGGTCGACGACAGGGACCTACAATGAGCAGTTCTTC
>TRBJ2-1|TRBV18|TRBD2|many
CASSPDLAGDNNEQFF
TGTGCCAGCTCGCCAGATCTAGCGGGAGACAACAATGAGCAGTTCTTC
>TRBJ2-7|TRBV20-1|.|many
CSARGSYPYEQYF
TGCAGTGCTAGAGGATCGTATCCATACGAGCAGTACTTC
>TRBJ2-1|TRBV29-1|.|many
CSVGGLERNEQFF
TGCAGCGTTGGGGGGCTCGAGAGGAATGAGCAGTTCTTC
>TRBJ2-1|TRBV7-6|TRBD1|many
CASSLVDRGEQFF
TGTGCCAGCAGCTTAGTCGACAGGGGTGAGCAGTTCTTC
>TRBJ2-1|TRBV4-1|TRBD2|.
CASSQDRTSPGMIGQFF
TGCGCCAGCAGCCAAGATAGGACTAGCCCTGGCATGATCGGGCAGTTCTTC
>TRBJ2-2|TRBV5-1|.|.
CASSSTTPDTGELFF
TGCGCCAGCAGCTCGACTACCCCAGACACCGGGGAGCTGTTTTTT
>TRBJ2-2|TRBV15|.|many
CATSKANTGELFF
TGTGCCACCAGCAAGGCTAACACCGGGGAGCTGTTTTTT
>TRBJ2-3|TRBV3-1|.|few
CASSQYPPQNTDTQYF
TGTGCCAGCAGCCAATACCCCCCCCAAAACACAGATACGCAGTATTTT
>TRBJ1-5|TRBV15|.|many
CATSREQGGQPQHF
TGTGCCACCAGCAGAGAACAGGGCGGGCAGCCCCAGCATTTT
>TRBJ1-3|TRBV7-2|.|many
CASSLAESGNTIYF
TGTGCCAGCAGCTTAGCAGAGTCTGGAAACACCATATATTTT
>TRBJ2-7|TRBV2|.|many
CASSEHQTTKQYF
TGTGCCAGCAGTGAACACCAGACCACCAAGCAGTACTTC
>TRBJ2-1|TRBV11-2|.|many
CASTLISYNEQFF
TGTGCCAGCACCTTAATTTCCTACAATGAGCAGTTCTTC
>TRBJ2-5|TRBV20-1|.|few
CSERTVQETQYF
TGCAGTGAAAGGACTGTACAAGAGACCCAGTACTTC
>TRBJ1-2|TRBV9|.|many
CASSKTPAGENGYTF
TGTGCCAGCAGCAAGACGCCTGCAGGGGAAAATGGCTACACCTTC
>TRBJ2-1|TRBV10-3|TRBD2|many
CATTQREGEQFF
TGTGCCACGACCCAGCGGGAGGGTGAGCAGTTCTTC
>TRBJ2-7|TRBV20-1|.|few
CSAYDPGQIYEQYF
TGCAGTGCCTATGATCCGGGACAAATCTACGAGCAGTACTTC
>TRBJ1-5|TRBV7-9|.|many
CASSKSLEPQHF
TGTGCCAGCAGCAAAAGTCTGGAACCCCAGCATTTT
>TRBJ2-7|TRBV5-1|.|many
CASSLGGTDSYEQYF
TGCGCCAGCAGCTTGGGTGGGACCGACTCCTACGAGCAGTACTTC
>TRBJ2-7|TRBV20-1|TRBD1|many
CSARDGTGADEQYF
TGCAGTGCTAGAGATGGGACAGGGGCGGACGAGCAGTACTTC
>TRBJ2-1|TRBV20-1|.|many
CSASFLSSYNEQFF
TGCAGTGCTAGTTTTCTGAGCTCCTACAATGAGCAGTTCTTC
>TRBJ1-5|TRBV27|.|.
CASSPNTPVGQPQHF
TGTGCCAGCAGTCCAAATACCCCAGTTGGTCAGCCCCAGCATTTT
>TRBJ1-2|TRBV5-1|.|few
CASSEGFYGYTF
TGCGCCAGCAGCGAGGGTTTCTATGGCTACACCTTC
>TRBJ2-1|TRBV5-1|.|many
CASSTRNEQFF
TGCGCCAGCAGCACCCGCAATGAGCAGTTCTTC
>TRBJ2-5|TRBV6-2/TRBV6-3|TRBD2|.
CASSSYRGSGKETQYF
TGTGCCAGCAGTTCCTACCGGGGTAGCGGGAAGGAGACCCAGTACTTC
>TRBJ2-1|TRBV19|TRBD2|.
CASKQAGGLQYNEQFF
TGTGCCAGTAAACAGGCGGGAGGGCTCCAATACAATGAGCAGTTCTTC
>TRBJ2-5|TRBV5-1|.|many
CASSMRQVQETQYF
TGCGCCAGCAGCATGAGACAAGTTCAAGAGACCCAGTACTTC
>TRBJ2-1|TRBV7-3|TRBD2|.
CASSLMAGGSGNEQFF
TGTGCCAGCAGCTTAATGGCGGGAGGGTCTGGCAATGAGCAGTTCTTC
>TRBJ2-2|TRBV29-1|TRBD1|many
CSVIWGRGQTGELFF
TGCAGCGTTATTTGGGGCAGGGGGCAAACCGGGGAGCTGTTTTTT
>TRBJ2-5|TRBV20-1|TRBD2|many
CSAPGLEFSQYF
TGCAGTGCTCCGGGACTAGAGTTTTCCCAGTACTTC
>TRBJ1-2|TRBV28|.|.
CASSFGLSYTF
TGTGCCAGCAGTTTTGGTTTGAGCTACACCTTC
>TRBJ2-3|TRBV11-2|TRBD2|.
CASSVTSGTRSTDTQYF
TGTGCCAGCAGCGTGACCTCCGGGACTAGGAGCACAGATACGCAGTATTTT
>TRBJ2-3|TRBV24-1|TRBD2|few
CATSGGTSGRLDTQYF
TGTGCCACCAGTGGGGGGACTAGCGGGAGGCTTGATACGCAGTATTTT
>TRBJ1-2|TRBV7-6|.|many
CATRRDTYGYTF
TGTGCCACCCGCCGGGACACCTATGGCTACACCTTC
>TRBJ2-4|TRBV3-1|TRBD2|many
CASSQWSSGGRIQYF
TGTGCCAGCAGCCAATGGTCTTCGGGGGGGAGGATTCAGTACTTC
>TRBJ2-2|TRBV9|.|few
CASSGLGTNTGELFF
TGTGCCAGCAGCGGATTGGGTACGAACACCGGGGAGCTGTTTTTT